This T cell receptor beta chain emerged from a study of immune cell composition in non-small cell lung cancer. Study findings and constraints: Lung squamous cell carcinoma tumours had significantly higher top 10 clone scores and productive clonality than lung adenocarcinoma. Dominant in vivo tumour-associated clones were not shown to share tumour-reactive sequences. In adenocarcinoma, maximal tumour-associated clone frequency tracked TIL tumour reactivity. 75% of squamous and around 34% of adenocarcinoma cases had tumour-associated clones >0.5%.

Trimming cost V 3 bases and J 5 bases; bases outside gene matches: 7. CDR1 is KGHSH, CDR2 LQKENI, per germline. The CDR3 is made up of 15 amino acids. Using immunoSEQ multiplex PCR, the repertoire was profiled, and TCRdb retains in-frame clones only, with some absent. This sample has 2,000 to 2,500 clones, with around 84% found just once. As for this clone: Its specificity is unknown.

The rearrangement uses TRBV18 and TRBJ2-3; 8 bases match TRBD1. The sequence derives from a human donor with non-small cell lung cancer. The source material was lung tumor tissue. The CDR3: CASSPSDRVGDTQYF. The CDR3 DNA reads as TGTGCCAGCTCACCCTCGGACAGGGTTGGAGATACGCAGTATTTT.